This section outlines one T cell receptor (beta chain) sequence together with its context. It has no known antigen specificity. Reads for this sample came from a NextSeq 550. The Human TCR Profiling Kit (MiLaboratory) was used to prepare UMI-labeled 5' RACE TRB cDNA libraries. cDNA synthesis used the entire amount of extracted RNA, and PCR amplification then used the entire amount of cDNA produced. The libraries were made side by side, with each library going through the same number of PCR cycles. The study's own analysis went as follows. With a minimum of two reads required per UMI, MIGEC and MiXCR pulled out about 50,000 +/- 10,000 unique UMI-labeled TRB cDNA molecules from each library. On average, approximately 40,000 +/- 10,000 functional in-frame TRB CDR3 nucleotide clonotypes lacking stop codons were found per library. After downsampling to 5000 UMI-labeled TRB molecules per sample, diversity metrics such as normalized Shannon-Wiener and Chao1 were calculated in VDJtools. VDJtools was used to calculate clonotype-size-weighted physicochemical properties of the central five CDR3 residues, namely interaction energy, strength, volume and Kidera factor 4. Reads reprocessed by TCRdb are summarized as one entry per CDR3 protein sequence, and DNA is absent. These V and J calls rely on TCRdb rather than the paper's analysis. The table of this sample itemizes some 50,000 distinct CDR3 sequences. More than 1.3% of the sample is in the top ten clones.

The sample is drawn from a study of CXCR3-negative and CXCR3-positive naive CD8 T cells (dated by TCRdb to about 2019). Broadly, across the study: In total, roughly 140 million TRB reads were obtained, which works out to roughly 1.5 +/- 0.3 million reads per library. The diversity and physicochemical repertoire analyses included roughly ten donors pooled from two independent experiments. TRBV-TRBJ cluster analysis included naive subsets from about 5 donors and memory cells from 3 donors.

What the authors observed across the whole study: Because CXCR3 expression was partially decreased after cryopreservation, freshly isolated PBMCs were used for most assays. Repertoire diversity was comparably high in both naive subsets but much lower in memory CD8+ T cells. Because surface CD5, which is linked to self-reactivity in mice, was comparable between the naive subsets, TCR interaction strength was also inferred from TRB CDR3 physicochemical properties. Naive CXCR3-negative and CXCR3-positive cells from the same donor showed similar TRBV-TRBJ usage, whereas memory cells showed distinct patterns. TRB CDR3s from CXCR3-positive naive cells showed higher hydrophobicity (lower Kidera factor 4), lower energy, and higher strength and volume indices than CXCR3-negative naive cells.

Each CD8+ T cell subset was flow-sorted in triplicate, and approximately 280,000 cells per subset were placed directly into RLT lysis buffer. Naive CD8+ T cells were defined stringently as CD45RO-CCR7+CD27+CD95- to exclude memory contaminants. Peripheral blood mononuclear cells were isolated from buffy coats using standard density gradient centrifugation. Naive CXCR3-negative and CXCR3-positive CD8+ T cells were flow-sorted using a FACSAria III. Total RNA was extracted from sorted cells with an RNeasy Mini Kit. This sequence was found in a human donor in good health. Some clones in this sample may be carry-over from other donors' samples. The sequenced material came from naive CXCR3- CD8+ T cells from blood. Per the publication, the cell subset or site label means: CD45RO-CCR7+CD27+CD95- naive CD8+ T cells lacking CXCR3 (TNR3-).

CDR3 protein: CSAQRDRVNTDTQYF. The V and J genes are TRBV29-1 and TRBJ2-3; checking the TCRdb D call of TRBD1 is not possible without DNA. Including the terminal cysteine and phenylalanine, the CDR3 comprises 15 residues. Only the protein is available. Reading the germline V gene gives CDR1 SQVTM and CDR2 ANQGSEA.